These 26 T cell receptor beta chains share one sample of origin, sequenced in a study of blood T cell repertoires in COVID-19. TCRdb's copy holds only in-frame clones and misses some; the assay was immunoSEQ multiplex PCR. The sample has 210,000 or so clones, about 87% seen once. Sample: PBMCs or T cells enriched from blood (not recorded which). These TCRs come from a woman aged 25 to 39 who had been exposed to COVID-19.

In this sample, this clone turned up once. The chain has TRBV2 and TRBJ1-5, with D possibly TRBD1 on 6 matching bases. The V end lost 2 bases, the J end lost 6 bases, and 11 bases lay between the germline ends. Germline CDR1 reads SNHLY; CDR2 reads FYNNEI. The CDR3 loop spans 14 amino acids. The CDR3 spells CASSERGAGQPQHF. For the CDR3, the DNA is TGTGCCAGCAGTGAACGGGGGGCTGGTCAGCCCCAGCATTTT.

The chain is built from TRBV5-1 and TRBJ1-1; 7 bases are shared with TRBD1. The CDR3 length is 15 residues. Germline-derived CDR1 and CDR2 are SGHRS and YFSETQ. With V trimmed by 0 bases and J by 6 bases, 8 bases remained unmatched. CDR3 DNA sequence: TGCGCCAGCAGCTTGGGTTCAGGGGGAAGGTCTGAAGCTTTCTTT. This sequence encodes CASSLGSGGRSEAFF.

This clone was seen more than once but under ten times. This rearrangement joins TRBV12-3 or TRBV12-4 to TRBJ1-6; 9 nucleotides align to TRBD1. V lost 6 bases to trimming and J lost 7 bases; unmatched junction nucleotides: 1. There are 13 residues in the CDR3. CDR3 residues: CASRDRGNSPLHF. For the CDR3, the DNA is TGTGCCAGCAGAGACAGGGGGAATTCACCCCTCCACTTT.

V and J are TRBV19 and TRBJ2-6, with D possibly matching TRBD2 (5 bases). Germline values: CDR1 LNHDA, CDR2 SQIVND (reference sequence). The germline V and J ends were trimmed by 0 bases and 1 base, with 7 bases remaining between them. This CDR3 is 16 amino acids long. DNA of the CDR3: TGTGCCAGTAGTATAGATGGCGGGTCTGGGGCCAACGTCCTGACTTTC. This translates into CASSIDGGSGANVLTF.

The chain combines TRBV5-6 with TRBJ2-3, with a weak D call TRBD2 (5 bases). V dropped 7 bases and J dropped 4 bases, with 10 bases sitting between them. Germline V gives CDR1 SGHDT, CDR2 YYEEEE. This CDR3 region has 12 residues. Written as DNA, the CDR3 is TGTGCCAGCGGACTCCTCTCAGATACGCAGTATTTT. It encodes CASGLLSDTQYF.

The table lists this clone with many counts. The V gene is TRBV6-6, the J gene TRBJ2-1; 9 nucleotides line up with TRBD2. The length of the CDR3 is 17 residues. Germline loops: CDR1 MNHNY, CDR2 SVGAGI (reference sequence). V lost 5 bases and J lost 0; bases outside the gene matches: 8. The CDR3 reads CASSRGRDMSSYNEQFF. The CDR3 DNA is TGTGCCAGCAGTCGCGGGAGGGATATGAGCTCCTACAATGAGCAGTTCTTC.

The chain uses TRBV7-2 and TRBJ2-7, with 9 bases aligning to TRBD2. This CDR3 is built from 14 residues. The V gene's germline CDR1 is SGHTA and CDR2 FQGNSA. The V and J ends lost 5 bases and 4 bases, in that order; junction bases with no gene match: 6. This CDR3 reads CASSMAGGPYEQYF. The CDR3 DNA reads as TGTGCCAGCAGCATGGCGGGAGGGCCTTACGAGCAGTACTTC. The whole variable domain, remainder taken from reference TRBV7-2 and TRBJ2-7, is GAGVSQSPSNKVTEKGKDVELRCDPISGHTALYWYRQSLGQGLEFLIYFQGNSAPDKSGLPSDRFSAERTGGSVSTLTIQRTQQEDSAVYLCASSMAGGPYEQYFGPGTRLTVT.

The CDR3 protein is CATSTFRLAGGPGETQYF. The CDR3 DNA sequence: TGTGCCACCAGCACATTCAGACTAGCGGGAGGGCCAGGAGAGACCCAGTACTTC. The V and J genes are TRBV15 and TRBJ2-5, with 14 nucleotides matching TRBD2. The J segment lost 4 bases and the V segment lost 4 bases, leaving 11 bases of the junction unmatched. This CDR3 has 18 residues. Germline V gene sequence: CDR1 LNHNV, CDR2 YYDKDF (reference sequence).

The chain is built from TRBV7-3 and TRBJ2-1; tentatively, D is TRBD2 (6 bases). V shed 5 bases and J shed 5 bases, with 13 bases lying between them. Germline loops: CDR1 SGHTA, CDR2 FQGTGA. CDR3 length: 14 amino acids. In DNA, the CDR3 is TGTGCCAGCAGCCGCCGGGACTTCGACAATGAGCAGTTCTTC. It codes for CASSRRDFDNEQFF.

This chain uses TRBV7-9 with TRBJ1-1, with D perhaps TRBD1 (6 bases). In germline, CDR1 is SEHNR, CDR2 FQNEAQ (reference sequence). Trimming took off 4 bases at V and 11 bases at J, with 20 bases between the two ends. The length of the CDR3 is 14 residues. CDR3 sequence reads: CASSSNAQGGRAFF. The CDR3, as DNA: TGTGCCAGCAGCTCAAACGCACAGGGCGGAAGGGCTTTCTTT.

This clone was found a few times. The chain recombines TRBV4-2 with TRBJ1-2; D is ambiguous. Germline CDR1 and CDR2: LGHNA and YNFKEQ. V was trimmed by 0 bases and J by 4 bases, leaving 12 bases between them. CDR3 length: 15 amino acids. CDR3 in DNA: TGTGCCAGCAGCCAAGATCTTGGAGACCGCTATGGCTACACCTTC. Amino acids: CASSQDLGDRYGYTF.

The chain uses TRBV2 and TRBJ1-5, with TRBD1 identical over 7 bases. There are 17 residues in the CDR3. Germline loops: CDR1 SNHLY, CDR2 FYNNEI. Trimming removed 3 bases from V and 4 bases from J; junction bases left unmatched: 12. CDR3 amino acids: CASSEGRGERGNQPQHF. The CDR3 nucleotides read TGTGCCAGCAGTGAGGGCAGGGGGGAGAGAGGGAATCAGCCCCAGCATTTT.

CDR3 in DNA: TGTGCCAGCAGTAGGAGCTCCTATAATTCACCCCTCCACTTT. Amino acids: CASSRSSYNSPLHF. The gene calls are TRBV6-5 and TRBJ1-6; D uncertain. Germline-derived CDR1 and CDR2 are MNHEY and SVGAGI. Trimming shortened V by 5 bases and J by 0 bases, and 5 bases separated the two germline ends. The length of the CDR3 is 14 residues.

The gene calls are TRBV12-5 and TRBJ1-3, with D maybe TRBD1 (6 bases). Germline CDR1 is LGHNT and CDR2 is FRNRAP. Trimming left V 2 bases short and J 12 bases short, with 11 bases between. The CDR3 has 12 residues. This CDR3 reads CASGLIMDSIYF. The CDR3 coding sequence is TGTGCTAGTGGTTTGATAATGGACAGCATATATTTT.

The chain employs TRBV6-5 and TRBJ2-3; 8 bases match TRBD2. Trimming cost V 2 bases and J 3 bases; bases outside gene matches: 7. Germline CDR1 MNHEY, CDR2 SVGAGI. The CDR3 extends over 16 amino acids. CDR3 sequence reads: CASSYLQSGRTDTQYF. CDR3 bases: TGTGCCAGCAGTTACCTCCAAAGCGGGAGAACAGATACGCAGTATTTT.

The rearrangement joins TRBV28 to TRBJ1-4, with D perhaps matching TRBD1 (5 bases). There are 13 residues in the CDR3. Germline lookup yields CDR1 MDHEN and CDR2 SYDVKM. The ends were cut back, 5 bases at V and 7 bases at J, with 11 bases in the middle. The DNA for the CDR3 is TGTGCCAGCAGTCCCCAAGACAGTGAAAAACTGTTTTTT. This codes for CASSPQDSEKLFF.

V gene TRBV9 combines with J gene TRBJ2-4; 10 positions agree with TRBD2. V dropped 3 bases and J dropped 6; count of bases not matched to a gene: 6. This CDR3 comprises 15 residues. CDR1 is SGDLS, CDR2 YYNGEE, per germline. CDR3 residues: CASSGTSGIGNIQYF. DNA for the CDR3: TGTGCCAGCAGCGGTACTAGCGGGATAGGAAACATTCAGTACTTC.

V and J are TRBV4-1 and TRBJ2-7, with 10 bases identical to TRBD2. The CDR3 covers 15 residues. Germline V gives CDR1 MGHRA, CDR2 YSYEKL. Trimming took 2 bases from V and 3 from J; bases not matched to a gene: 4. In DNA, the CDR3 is TGCGCCAGCAGCCAACTAGCGGGAGTAGACTACGAGCAGTACTTC. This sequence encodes CASSQLAGVDYEQYF.

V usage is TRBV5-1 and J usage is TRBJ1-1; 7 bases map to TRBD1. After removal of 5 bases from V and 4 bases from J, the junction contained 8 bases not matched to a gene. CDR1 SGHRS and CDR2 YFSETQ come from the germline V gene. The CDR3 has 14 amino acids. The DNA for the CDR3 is TGCGCCAGCAGTTCCGGGACAGCAATCACTGAAGCTTTCTTT. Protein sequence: CASSSGTAITEAFF. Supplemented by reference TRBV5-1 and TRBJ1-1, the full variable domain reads KAGVTQTPRYLIKTRGQQVTLSCSPISGHRSVSWYQQTPGQGLQFLFEYFSETQRNKGNFPGRFSGRQFSNSRSEMNVSTLELGDSALYLCASSSGTAITEAFFGQGTRLTVV.

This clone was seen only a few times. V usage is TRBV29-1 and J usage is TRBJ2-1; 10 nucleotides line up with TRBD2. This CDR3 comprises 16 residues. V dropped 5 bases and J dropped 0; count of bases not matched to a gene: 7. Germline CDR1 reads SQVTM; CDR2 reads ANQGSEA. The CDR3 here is CSVQKTSGLSYNEQFF. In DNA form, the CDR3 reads TGCAGCGTTCAAAAGACTAGCGGGCTCTCCTACAATGAGCAGTTCTTC.

CDR3 amino acids: CAWSLRGLGQPQHF. In nucleotides, the CDR3 is TGTGCCTGGAGCCTCAGGGGGCTCGGTCAGCCCCAGCATTTT. V is TRBV30 and J is TRBJ1-5, with TRBD1 identical over 8 bases. This CDR3 is built from 14 residues. The V gene's germline CDR1 is GTSNPN and CDR2 SVGIG (reference sequence). The junction had 7 bases not matched to a gene; V was cut back by 3 bases and J by 6 bases.

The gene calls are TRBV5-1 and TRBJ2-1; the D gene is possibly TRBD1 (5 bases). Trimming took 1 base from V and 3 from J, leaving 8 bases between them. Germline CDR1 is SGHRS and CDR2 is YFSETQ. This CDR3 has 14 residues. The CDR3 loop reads CASSLKGDYNEQFF. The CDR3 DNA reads TGCGCCAGCAGCTTGAAAGGGGACTACAATGAGCAGTTCTTC.

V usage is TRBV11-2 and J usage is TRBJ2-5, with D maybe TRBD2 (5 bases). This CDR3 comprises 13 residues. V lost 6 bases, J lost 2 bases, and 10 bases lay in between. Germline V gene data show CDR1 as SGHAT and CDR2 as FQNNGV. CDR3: CASSRLLQETQYF. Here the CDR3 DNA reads TGTGCCAGCAGTAGACTACTTCAAGAGACCCAGTACTTC.

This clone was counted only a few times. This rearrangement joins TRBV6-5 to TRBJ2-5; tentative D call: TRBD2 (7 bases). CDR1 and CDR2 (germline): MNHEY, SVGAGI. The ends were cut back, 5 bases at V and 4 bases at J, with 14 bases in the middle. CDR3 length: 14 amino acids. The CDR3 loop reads CASSPGRGAETQYF. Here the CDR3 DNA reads TGTGCCAGCAGTCCCGGACGGGGGGCAGAGACCCAGTACTTC.

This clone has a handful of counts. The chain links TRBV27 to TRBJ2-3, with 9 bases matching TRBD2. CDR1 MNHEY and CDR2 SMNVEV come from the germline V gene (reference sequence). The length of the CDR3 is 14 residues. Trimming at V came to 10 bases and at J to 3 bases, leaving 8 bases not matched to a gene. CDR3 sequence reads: CATWRLAVTDTQYF. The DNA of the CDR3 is TGTGCCACCTGGAGACTAGCGGTTACAGATACGCAGTATTTT.

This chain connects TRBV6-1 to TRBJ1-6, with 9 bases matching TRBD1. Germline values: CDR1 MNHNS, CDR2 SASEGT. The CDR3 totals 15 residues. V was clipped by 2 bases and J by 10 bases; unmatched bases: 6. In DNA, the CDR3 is TGTGCCAGCAGTGAACCCACAGGGGGCGGATCACCCCTCCACTTT. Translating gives CASSEPTGGGSPLHF.